The sequence of this T cell receptor (beta chain) was determined in a study of shared clonotypes between healthy human individuals. There were no recent acute infections or vaccinations among the donors, who were healthy HIV-negative adults. CD8 memory combined CD45RO+ cells with CCR7-negative CD45RA+ TemRA cells. The CDR3 is 15 residues long. Per the germline V gene, CDR1 is SGHVS and CDR2 is FQNEAQ. V gave up 4 bases and J gave up 3 bases, with 15 bases separating them. The data were produced by immunoSEQ multiplex PCR, yet TCRdb's version contains in-frame clones alone and is incomplete. The profile shows some 320,000 clones, around 87% of them singletons.

The chain combines TRBV7-8 with TRBJ1-1, with a tentative D call TRBD1 (6 bases). The sequence was collected from a young man in good health. Sequenced material: memory CD8+ T cells sorted from blood. Documented subset: CD45RO+ cells pooled with CCR7-negative TemRA cells. In DNA form, the CDR3 reads TGTGCCAGCAGCTCAAGAACCGGGACACACACTGAAGCTTTCTTT. Protein: CASSSRTGTHTEAFF.